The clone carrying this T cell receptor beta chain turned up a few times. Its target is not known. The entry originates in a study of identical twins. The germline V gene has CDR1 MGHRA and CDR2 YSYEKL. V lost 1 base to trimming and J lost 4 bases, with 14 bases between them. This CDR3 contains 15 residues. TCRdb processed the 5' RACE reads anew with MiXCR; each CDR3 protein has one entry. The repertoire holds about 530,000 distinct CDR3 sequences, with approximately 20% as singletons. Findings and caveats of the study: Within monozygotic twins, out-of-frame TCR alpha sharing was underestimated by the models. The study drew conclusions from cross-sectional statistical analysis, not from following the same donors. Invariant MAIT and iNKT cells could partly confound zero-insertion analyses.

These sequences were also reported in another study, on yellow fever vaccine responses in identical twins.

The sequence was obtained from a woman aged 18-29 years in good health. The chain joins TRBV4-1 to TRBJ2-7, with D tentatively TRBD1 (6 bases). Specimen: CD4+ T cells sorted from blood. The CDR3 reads CASSQGRDIGYEQYF. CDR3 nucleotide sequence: TGCGCCAGCAGCCAAGGAAGGGACATTGGTTACGAGCAGTACTTC.